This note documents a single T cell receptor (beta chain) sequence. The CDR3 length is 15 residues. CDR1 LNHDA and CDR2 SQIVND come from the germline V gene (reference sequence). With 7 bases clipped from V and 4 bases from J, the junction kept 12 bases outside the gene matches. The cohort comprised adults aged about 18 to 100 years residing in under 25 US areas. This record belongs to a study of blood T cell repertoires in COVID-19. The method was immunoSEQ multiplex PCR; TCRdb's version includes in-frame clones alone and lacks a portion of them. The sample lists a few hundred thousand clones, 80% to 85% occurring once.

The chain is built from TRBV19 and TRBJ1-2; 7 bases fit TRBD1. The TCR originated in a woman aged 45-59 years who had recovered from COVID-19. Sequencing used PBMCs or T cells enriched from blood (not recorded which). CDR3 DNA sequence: TGTGCCAGTAAGGTACAGGGGACAGACGCCTATGGCTACACCTTC. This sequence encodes CASKVQGTDAYGYTF.